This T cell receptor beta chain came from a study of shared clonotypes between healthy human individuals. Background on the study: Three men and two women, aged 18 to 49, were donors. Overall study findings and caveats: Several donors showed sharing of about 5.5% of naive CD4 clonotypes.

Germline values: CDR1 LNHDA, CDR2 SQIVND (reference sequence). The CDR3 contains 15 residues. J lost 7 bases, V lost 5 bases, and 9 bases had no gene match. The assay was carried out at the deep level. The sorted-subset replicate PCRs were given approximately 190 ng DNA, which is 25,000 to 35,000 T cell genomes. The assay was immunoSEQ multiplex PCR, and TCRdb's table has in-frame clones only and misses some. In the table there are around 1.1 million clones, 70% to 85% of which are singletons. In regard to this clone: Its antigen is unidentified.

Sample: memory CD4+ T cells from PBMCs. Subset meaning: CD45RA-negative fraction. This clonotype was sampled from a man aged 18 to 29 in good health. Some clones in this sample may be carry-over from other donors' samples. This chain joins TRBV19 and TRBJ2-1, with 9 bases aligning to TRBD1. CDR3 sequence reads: CASSPPDRGRNEQFF. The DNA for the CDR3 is TGTGCCAGTAGTCCGCCGGACAGGGGTCGGAATGAGCAGTTCTTC.